These 29 T cell receptor beta chains were all obtained from the same sample, sequenced in a study of CXCR3-negative and CXCR3-positive naive CD8 T cells. 5' RACE with UMI labels generated the TRB cDNA libraries. No DNA is given; TCRdb re-called the 5' RACE reads and lists each CDR3 protein once. Reported are more than 100,000 distinct CDR3 sequences; the ten largest clones contain 0.41%. Study-level results: CXCR3-positive naive cells had TRB CDR3s that were more hydrophobic than CXCR3-negative naive cells had.

Their specific antigens are unknown. Sequencing used naive CXCR3+ CD8+ T cells from blood. Subset denoted: CD45RO-CCR7+CD27+CD95- naive CD8+ T cells expressing CXCR3 (TNR3+). These receptors came from a human donor in good health. Some clones in this sample may be carry-over from other donors' samples.

The gene calls are TRBV15 and TRBJ1-5; the TRBD1 assignment by TCRdb is unverifiable without DNA. The CDR3 has 18 residues. The germline gives CDR1 LNHNV, CDR2 YYDKDF (reference sequence). The chain's CDR3 is CATSNPAGLSVRNQPQHF.

The CDR3 loop reads CASSQGVQGNTEAFF. The chain carries TRBV4-1 and TRBJ1-1; TCRdb's D call, TRBD1, is unchecked because there is no DNA. CDR3 length equals 15 residues. Germline-derived CDR1 and CDR2 are MGHRA and YSYEKL.

The rearrangement joins TRBV13 to TRBJ2-5; TCRdb's D call of TRBD2 is untestable without DNA. This CDR3 spans 14 amino acids. Germline V CDR1 and CDR2: PRHDT, FYEKMQ (reference sequence). The CDR3: CASRLLGSEETQYF. The whole variable domain, filled in from reference TRBV13 and TRBJ2-5, reads AAGVIQSPRHLIKEKRETATLKCYPIPRHDTVYWYQQGPGQDPQFLISFYEKMQSDKGSIPDRFSAQQFSDYHSELNMSSLELGDSALYFCASRLLGSEETQYFGPGTRLLVL.

This chain links TRBV23-1 with TRBJ1-1; TCRdb's D gene call, TRBD1, goes unchecked for lack of DNA. TRBV23-1 is given ORF status, its function remaining uncertain. This CDR3 is 17 amino acids long. The CDR3 here is CASSHSPYGTHNTEAFF.

The genes are TRBV28 and TRBJ1-5. Germline V CDR1 and CDR2: MDHEN, SYDVKM. This CDR3 has 15 amino acids. CDR3 amino acids: CASSFSGNSNQPQHF.

This chain links TRBV7-6 with TRBJ2-7. CDR3 size: 14 residues. The germline V gene has CDR1 SGHVS and CDR2 FNYEAQ. CDR3 in amino acids: CASSLGPTPYEQYF.

V usage is TRBV20-1 and J usage is TRBJ2-5; TCRdb proposes TRBD1, but this gene call is untestable without DNA. Per the germline V gene, CDR1 is DFQATT and CDR2 is SNEGSKA (reference sequence). The CDR3 is 16 residues long. The CDR3 spells CSARVDEGGALGTQYF.

The chain combines TRBV27 with TRBJ1-2. Germline lookup yields CDR1 MNHEY and CDR2 SMNVEV (reference sequence). The CDR3 totals 12 residues. The CDR3 spells CASSSVNYGYTF.

J is TRBJ2-5 and V is TRBV5-1; lacking DNA, the TRBD2 call made by TCRdb goes unchecked. The CDR3 contains 14 residues. The germline gives CDR1 SGHRS, CDR2 YFSETQ. The CDR3: CASSELADQETQYF.

This chain joins TRBV4-1 and TRBJ2-1; as DNA is missing, the TRBD2 call by TCRdb cannot be tested. The CDR3 covers 15 residues. In germline, CDR1 is MGHRA, CDR2 YSYEKL. The chain's CDR3 is CASSQVLAGYNEQFF.

This chain uses TRBV29-1 with TRBJ2-7. The CDR3 has 14 amino acids. The germline V gene encodes CDR1 SQVTM and CDR2 ANQGSEA. This chain's CDR3 is CSVEDEGTPYEQYF.

The rearrangement joins TRBV7-9 to TRBJ2-5; TCRdb gives TRBD1 as the D gene, but with no DNA this cannot be confirmed. From germline, CDR1 is SEHNR and CDR2 FQNEAQ (reference sequence). CDR3 length equals 16 residues. CDR3 protein: CASSPFGQGPSETQYF.

The chain has TRBV20-1 and TRBJ1-2; the TCRdb call, TRBD1, lacks DNA for checking. The CDR3 has 16 residues. Germline V CDR1 and CDR2: DFQATT, SNEGSKA (reference sequence). The CDR3 loop is CSARGDRRSFNYGYTF.

The chain employs TRBV29-1 and TRBJ2-1; TCRdb calls TRBD2, which cannot be checked without DNA. This CDR3 contains 12 residues. Per germline, CDR1 SQVTM and CDR2 ANQGSEA. This chain's CDR3 is CSVDGLPNEQFF.

The rearrangement uses TRBV10-2 and TRBJ2-1. The CDR3 contains 15 residues. CDR1 WSHSY and CDR2 SAAADI come from the germline V gene. The CDR3 loop reads CASSESGSSYNEQFF.

The CDR3 loop is CASSLGQDNEQFF. The chain carries TRBV13 and TRBJ2-1. Germline V gives CDR1 PRHDT, CDR2 FYEKMQ (reference sequence). This CDR3 has 13 amino acids.

This chain joins TRBV11-2 and TRBJ2-7. The germline gives CDR1 SGHAT, CDR2 FQNNGV. CDR3 length: 13 residues. The CDR3 sequence: CASSLAIGYEQYF.

Here the CDR3 reads CASSPRLTGREQYF. V and J are TRBV12-3 or TRBV12-4 and TRBJ2-7; TCRdb lists TRBD1, though no DNA is available to test this call. CDR3 length: 14 amino acids.

The rearrangement links TRBV30 to TRBJ2-7; TCRdb gives TRBD1 as the D gene, but with no DNA this cannot be confirmed. The length of the CDR3 is 17 residues. Germline V gene lookup returns CDR1 GTSNPN and CDR2 SVGIG (reference sequence). CDR3 in amino acids: CAWSVRGTGWSSYEQYF. Drawing the rest from reference TRBV30 and TRBJ2-7, the complete variable domain is SQTIHQWPATLVQPVGSPLSLECTVEGTSNPNLYWYRQAAGRGLQLLFYSVGIGQISSEVPQNLSASRPQDRQFILSSKKLLLSDSGFYLCAWSVRGTGWSSYEQYFGPGTRLTVT.

The rearrangement joins TRBV6-5 to TRBJ1-6. Germline V CDR1 and CDR2: MNHEY, SVGAGI. This CDR3 is built from 17 residues. This chain's CDR3 is CASSYSTTGSYNSPLHF.

The chain has TRBV29-1 and TRBJ2-6; the TCRdb D gene call, TRBD1, has no DNA to confirm it. The V gene's germline CDR1 is SQVTM and CDR2 ANQGSEA. The CDR3 sequence is 15 residues long. This CDR3 is CSVPGGEAGANVLTF.

The chain has TRBV20-1 and TRBJ2-3; lacking DNA, the TRBD2 call made by TCRdb goes unchecked. The CDR3 length is 16 residues. CDR1 and CDR2 (germline): DFQATT, SNEGSKA (reference sequence). The CDR3 sequence: CSAPLAGGTYTDTQYF.

This chain joins TRBV13 and TRBJ1-3; no DNA is available, so the TRBD1 call from TCRdb remains unchecked. This CDR3 is 16 amino acids long. Germline V gene data show CDR1 as PRHDT and CDR2 as FYEKMQ (reference sequence). The CDR3: CASSGRDSRSGNTIYF.

CDR3 in amino acids: CSVDRVRGRETQYF. V and J are TRBV29-1 and TRBJ2-5; TCRdb picks TRBD1, but there is no DNA to check that call. Looked up from germline, CDR1 is SQVTM and CDR2 is ANQGSEA. This CDR3 has 14 residues.

The rearrangement links TRBV12-3 or TRBV12-4 to TRBJ2-3; TCRdb proposes TRBD2, but this gene call is untestable without DNA. The CDR3 consists of 14 residues. CDR3 loop: CASSLEIGLATQYF.

This chain joins TRBV13 and TRBJ1-4; with no DNA, the TCRdb D assignment of TRBD1 cannot be verified. Germline V lookup: CDR1 PRHDT, CDR2 FYEKMQ (reference sequence). The CDR3 contains 16 residues. The CDR3 reads CASSVRTGLTNEKLFF.

V usage is TRBV9 and J usage is TRBJ2-7. There are 12 residues in the CDR3. In germline, CDR1 is SGDLS, CDR2 YYNGEE. The CDR3 sequence: CASSVGDYEQYF. The whole variable domain, filled in from reference TRBV9 and TRBJ2-7, reads DSGVTQTPKHLITATGQRVTLRCSPRSGDLSVYWYQQSLDQGLQFLIQYYNGEERAKGNILERFSAQQFPDLHSELNLSSLELGDSALYFCASSVGDYEQYFGPGTRLTVT.

The gene calls are TRBV7-2 and TRBJ1-5; TCRdb designates TRBD1, a call that cannot be tested without DNA. The CDR3 extends over 17 amino acids. The germline V gene encodes CDR1 SGHTA and CDR2 FQGNSA. CDR3 loop: CASSTSTGLNGNQPQHF.

The V gene is TRBV21-1, the J gene TRBJ2-1; TCRdb's assignment of TRBD2 cannot be checked, as there is no DNA. TRBV21-1 is a known pseudogene. The CDR3 has 16 amino acids. CDR3: CASSSPEGSITVKQFF.